The 7 T cell receptor beta chains below were found in one sample sequenced in a study of beta chain features in type 1 diabetes. Reverse transcription of all isolated RNA meant that expressed TCRB transcripts were sequenced. Clones were read by immunoSEQ multiplex PCR, and TCRdb kept only the in-frame ones, dropping some. The sample consists of almost 350,000 clones, around 9.3% of them appearing once. The antigens for these receptors are not known. General study points: Moderately but significantly shorter TCRB CDR3s were found in Type 1 diabetes patients in all four CD4+ subsets.

Material: central memory CD4+ T cells from blood. The receptor source for this set is a man between 25 and 39 years old with type 1 diabetes.

The chain joins TRBV29-1 to TRBJ2-2; no reliable D call. The germline V gene has CDR1 SQVTM and CDR2 ANQGSEA. V shed 4 bases and J shed 1 base, with 7 bases lying between them. The CDR3 totals 13 residues. CDR3: CSVAQVNTGELFF. Written as DNA, the CDR3 is TGCAGCGTTGCCCAGGTGAACACCGGGGAGCTGTTTTTT.

The sample holds many counts of this clone. Other DNA sequences of this sample code for an identical CDR3. This chain links TRBV9 with TRBJ1-3; possible D gene TRBD1, 5 bases. The CDR3 has 14 residues. Germline V gives CDR1 SGDLS, CDR2 YYNGEE. The V end was cut by 0 bases, the J end by 2 bases, with 6 bases between. DNA for the CDR3: TGTGCCAGCAGCGTAGGGGGGACTGGAAACACCATATATTTT. Protein sequence: CASSVGGTGNTIYF.

This chain links TRBV6-6 with TRBJ1-4, with D possibly being TRBD1 (5 bases). V was clipped by 6 bases and J by 7 bases, with 18 bases between them. The germline CDR1 and CDR2 sequences are MNHNY and SVGAGI (reference sequence). The CDR3 is 15 residues long. CDR3 region: CASSHLRGSSEKLFF. The CDR3 coding sequence is TGTGCCAGCAGCCACCTTCGGGGCTCTTCTGAAAAACTGTTTTTT.

The rearrangement uses TRBV11-3 and TRBJ2-1; unclear D gene. This CDR3 contains 14 residues. Trimming took 1 base from V and 7 from J, leaving 11 bases between them. CDR1 SGHNT and CDR2 YENEEA come from the germline V gene. The CDR3: CASSLGAESNEQFF. The CDR3 coding sequence is TGTGCCAGCAGCTTAGGGGCAGAGTCGAATGAGCAGTTCTTC. Full variable domain (remainder filled in from reference TRBV11-3 and TRBJ2-1): EAGVVQSPRYKIIEKKQPVAFWCNPISGHNTLYWYLQNLGQGPELLIRYENEEAVDDSQLPKDRFSAERLKGVDSTLKIQPAELGDSAVYLCASSLGAESNEQFFGPGTRLTVL.

The CDR3 nucleotides read TGCGCCAGCAGCTTGGAAGGAATTGGAGATACGCAGTATTTT. Residues: CASSLEGIGDTQYF. The chain has TRBV5-1 and TRBJ2-3, with D unclear. There are 14 residues in the CDR3. The V and J ends lost 0 bases and 5 bases respectively, with 10 bases between them. Per germline, CDR1 SGHRS and CDR2 YFSETQ.

The chain joins TRBV4-1 to TRBJ1-2; D is unresolved. The CDR3 is 15 residues long. The germline CDR1 and CDR2 sequences are MGHRA and YSYEKL. V was cut by 0 bases and J by 2 bases, with 10 bases left in between. CDR3 in DNA: TGCGCCAGCAGCCAAGATCGTTTGGGCAACTATGGCTACACCTTC. Its protein is CASSQDRLGNYGYTF.

This clone occurred a few times. This chain links TRBV9 with TRBJ2-1; 12 bases are a match to TRBD1. V gave up 0 bases and J gave up 7 bases; unmatched junction bases: 2. The CDR3 runs to 15 residues. Germline V lookup: CDR1 SGDLS, CDR2 YYNGEE. The CDR3 DNA follows: TGTGCCAGCAGCGTAGCGGGACAGGGGGCGAATGAGCAGTTCTTC. Its protein is CASSVAGQGANEQFF.